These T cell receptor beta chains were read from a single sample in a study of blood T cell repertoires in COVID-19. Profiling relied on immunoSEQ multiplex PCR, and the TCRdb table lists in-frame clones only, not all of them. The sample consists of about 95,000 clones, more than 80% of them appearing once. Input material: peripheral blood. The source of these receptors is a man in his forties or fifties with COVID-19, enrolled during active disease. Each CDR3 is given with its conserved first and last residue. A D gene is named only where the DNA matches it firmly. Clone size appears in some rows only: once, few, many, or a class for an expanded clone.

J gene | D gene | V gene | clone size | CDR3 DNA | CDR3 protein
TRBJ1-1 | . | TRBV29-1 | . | TGCAGCGCCTCTAGGAACACTGAAGCTTTCTTT | CSASRNTEAFF
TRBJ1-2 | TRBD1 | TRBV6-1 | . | TGTGCCAGCAGTGAAGACCCCAGGGGGAGTGCCTACACCTTC | CASSEDPRGSAYTF
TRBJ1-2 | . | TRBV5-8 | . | TGTGCCAGCAGCTACGCGCAGGGGTTTCACTATGGCTACACCTTC | CASSYAQGFHYGYTF
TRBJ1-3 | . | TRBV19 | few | TGTGCCACCCTTCAGTGGAGCTCTGGAAACACCATATATTTT | CATLQWSSGNTIYF
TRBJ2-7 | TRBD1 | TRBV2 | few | TGTGCCAGCAGTGCCACCGGACAGGGTTCCTACGAGCAGTACTTC | CASSATGQGSYEQYF
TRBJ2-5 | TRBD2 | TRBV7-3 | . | TGTGCCAGCAGCCAAATTGGGGGGGAAGAGACCCAGTACTTC | CASSQIGGEETQYF
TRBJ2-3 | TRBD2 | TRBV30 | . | TGTGCCTGGTCTATGGGGGGGGGCACAGATACGCAGTATTTT | CAWSMGGGTDTQYF
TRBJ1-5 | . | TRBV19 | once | TGTGCCACCACCGTGGCGGGGCAGGGACCCAATCAGCCCCAGCATTTT | CATTVAGQGPNQPQHF
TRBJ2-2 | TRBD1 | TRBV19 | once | TGTGCCAGTCAGTCCTCAGGACAGGGTTCCGGGGAGCTGTTTTTT | CASQSSGQGSGELFF
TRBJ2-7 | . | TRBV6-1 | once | TGTGCCAGCAGTGAACAGGGGGAGGTGGGCGAGCAGTACTTC | CASSEQGEVGEQYF
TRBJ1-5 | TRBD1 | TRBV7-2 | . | TGTGCCAGCAGCACCAGACAGGGGCCGGGTCAGCCCCAGCATTTT | CASSTRQGPGQPQHF
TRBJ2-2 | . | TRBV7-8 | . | TGTGCCAGCAGCCGATTCGGACAGAGCACCGGGGAGCTGTTTTTT | CASSRFGQSTGELFF
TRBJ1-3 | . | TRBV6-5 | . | TGTGCCAGCAGTTCCCAGGCTGGAAACACCATATATTTT | CASSSQAGNTIYF
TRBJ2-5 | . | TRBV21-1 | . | TGTGCCAGCAGATCGGGCCAAGAGACCCAGTACTTC | CASRSGQETQYF
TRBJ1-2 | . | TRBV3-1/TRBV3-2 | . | TGTGCCAGCAGCCAACCAGAGGGAGCTTTAGGCTACACCTTC | CASSQPEGALGYTF
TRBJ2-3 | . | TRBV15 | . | TGTGCCACCAGCAGAGAGGCGGGCCTAACAGATACGCAGTATTTT | CATSREAGLTDTQYF
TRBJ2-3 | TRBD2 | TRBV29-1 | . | TGCAGCGTAGGGAGCGGGGGGCTCACAGATACGCAGTATTTT | CSVGSGGLTDTQYF
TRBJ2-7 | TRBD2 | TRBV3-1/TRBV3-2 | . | TGTGCCAGCAGCGCTAAGGGCGGGGGGTCCGCCGAGCAGTACTTC | CASSAKGGGSAEQYF
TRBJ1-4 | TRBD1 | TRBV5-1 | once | TGCGCCAGCAGCGCACAGGGGTTGGGGCAGTTTGAAAAACTGTTTTTT | CASSAQGLGQFEKLFF
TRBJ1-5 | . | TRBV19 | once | TGTGCCAGCAGGGGCGTAAATCAGCCCCAGCATTTT | CASRGVNQPQHF
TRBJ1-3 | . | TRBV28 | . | TGTGCCAGCAGCCCAACCGGTGGGCAGAGTGTTTCAGGAAACACCATATATTTT | CASSPTGGQSVSGNTIYF
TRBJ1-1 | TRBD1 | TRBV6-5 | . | TGTGCCAGCAGGGCCGGGACAGGGTTTGGCACTGAAGCTTTCTTC | CASRAGTGFGTEAFF
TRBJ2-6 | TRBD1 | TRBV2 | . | TGTGCCATACACAGGGGCCCTGGGGCCAACGTCCTGACTTTC | CAIHRGPGANVLTF
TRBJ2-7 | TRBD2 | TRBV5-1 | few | TGCGCCAGCAGCACACTAGCGGGGGTTTCTTACGAGCAGTACTTC | CASSTLAGVSYEQYF
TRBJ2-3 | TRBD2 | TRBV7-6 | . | TGTGCCAGCAGCCTGGGACTAGCGGGGGGGTTCGGCACAGATACGCAGTATTTT | CASSLGLAGGFGTDTQYF
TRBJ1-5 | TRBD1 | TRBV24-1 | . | TGTGCCACCGCCTCTTCCGCGACAGGGGAGCCCCAGCATTTT | CATASSATGEPQHF
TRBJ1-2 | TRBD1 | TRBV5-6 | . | TGTGCCAGCAGCTTGGCGACAGGGGCTCTCAACTATGGCTACACCTTC | CASSLATGALNYGYTF
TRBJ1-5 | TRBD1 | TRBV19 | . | TGTGCCAGTAACTCGACAGGGGGCGGTCACAATCAGCCCCAGCATTTT | CASNSTGGGHNQPQHF
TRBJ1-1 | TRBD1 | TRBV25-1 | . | TGTGCCAGCAGTGAGGGGGACAGGGGTTACACTGAAGCTTTCTTT | CASSEGDRGYTEAFF
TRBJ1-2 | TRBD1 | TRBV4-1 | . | TGCGCCAGCAGGGGCCTAGGACAGGGGCTCTATGGCTACACCTTC | CASRGLGQGLYGYTF
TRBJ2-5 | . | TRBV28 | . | TGTGCCAGCAGTTTCCCGCGTGGAAGGGGCCAAGAGACCCAGTACTTC | CASSFPRGRGQETQYF
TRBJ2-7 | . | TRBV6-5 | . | TGTGCCAGCTCTACGCGGGGAGGAATCGAGCAGTACTTC | CASSTRGGIEQYF
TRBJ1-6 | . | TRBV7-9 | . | TGTGCCAGCAGCTTCGCGGCCGGGAATTCACCCCTCCACTTT | CASSFAAGNSPLHF
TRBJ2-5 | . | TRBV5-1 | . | TGCGCCAGCAGCTTGGCCGGACAGTCTCGGGAGACCCAGTACTTC | CASSLAGQSRETQYF
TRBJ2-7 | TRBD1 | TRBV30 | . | TGTGCCTGGGGATCGGACAGGTTTTACGAGCAGTACTTC | CAWGSDRFYEQYF
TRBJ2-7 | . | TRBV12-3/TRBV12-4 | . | TGTGCCAGCAGCCAACTCACCTACGAGCAGTACTTC | CASSQLTYEQYF
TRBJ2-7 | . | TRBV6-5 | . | TGTGCCAGCAGTTACGGAGGGGGAGGGGAGCAGTACTTC | CASSYGGGGEQYF
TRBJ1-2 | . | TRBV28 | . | TGTGCCAGCAGTTCCGGTGGACAGATTCTTGGCTACACCTTC | CASSSGGQILGYTF